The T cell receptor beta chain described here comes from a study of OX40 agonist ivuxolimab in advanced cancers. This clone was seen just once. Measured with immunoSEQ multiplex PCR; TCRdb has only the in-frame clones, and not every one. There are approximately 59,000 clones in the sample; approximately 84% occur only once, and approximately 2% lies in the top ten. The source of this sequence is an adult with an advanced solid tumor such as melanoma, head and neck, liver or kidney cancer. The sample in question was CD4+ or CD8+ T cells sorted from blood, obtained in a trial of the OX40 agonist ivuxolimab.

CDR3 DNA sequence: TGTGCCAGCAGCTCGGGGGCGGGACGAACGAACACCGGGGAGCTGTTTTTT. This translates into CASSSGAGRTNTGELFF. This chain uses TRBV5-4 with TRBJ2-2, with D possibly called TRBD1 or TRBD2 (6 bases each). The CDR3 is 17 residues long. The V end was cut by 3 bases, the J end by 0 bases, with 15 bases between. Germline CDR1 is SGHNT and CDR2 is YYREEE (reference sequence).